What follows are 27 T cell receptor beta chains derived from one specimen sequenced in a study of cytomegalovirus exposure and HLA in healthy donors. The PCR employed 60 Vbeta primers together with 13 Jbeta primers. The method was immunoSEQ multiplex PCR; TCRdb's version includes in-frame clones alone and lacks a portion of them. The repertoire holds under 130,000 clones, with about 80% as singletons. Sequenced material: PBMCs. Receptors originate from a woman in her thirties or forties in good health and CMV-seronegative.

The chain recombines TRBV7-7 with TRBJ2-2, with 10 bases lining up with TRBD1. The length of the CDR3 is 16 residues. The V and J ends lost 4 bases and 2 bases, in that order; junction bases with no gene match: 4. Per the germline V gene, CDR1 is SSHAT and CDR2 is FNYEAQ (reference sequence). In nucleotides, the CDR3 is TGTGCCAGCAGCTCGGGACAGGGGACTAACACCGGGGAGCTGTTTTTT. This encodes CASSSGQGTNTGELFF.

Concerning this clone: The sample holds other DNA sequences that translate to the same CDR3. The rearrangement links TRBV7-9 to TRBJ2-5; 8 bases align to TRBD2. With V trimmed by 3 bases and J by 2 bases, 2 bases remained unmatched. The germline V gene has CDR1 SEHNR and CDR2 FQNEAQ (reference sequence). This CDR3 spans 14 amino acids. Written as DNA, the CDR3 is TGTGCCAGCAGCTTGACTAGCGCTCAAGAGACCCAGTACTTC. Translated, it gives CASSLTSAQETQYF.

This chain links TRBV11-3 with TRBJ2-3; tentative D call: TRBD2 (6 bases). Trimming took 4 bases from V and 2 from J, leaving 10 bases between them. The CDR3 is made up of 14 amino acids. Germline V gives CDR1 SGHNT, CDR2 YENEEA. In DNA form, the CDR3 reads TGTGCCAGCAGCTCGACTAGTATCACAGATACGCAGTATTTT. This sequence encodes CASSSTSITDTQYF.

The rearrangement joins TRBV27 to TRBJ2-7; 9 nucleotides align to TRBD1. The CDR3 totals 16 residues. V was clipped by 6 bases and J by 3 bases; unmatched bases: 12. In germline, CDR1 is MNHEY, CDR2 SMNVEV (reference sequence). The CDR3 region is CASSYALRDRDYEQYF. DNA of the CDR3: TGTGCCAGCAGCTATGCACTGCGGGACAGGGACTACGAGCAGTACTTC.

The chain has TRBV23-1 and TRBJ1-5; no reliable D call. TRBV23-1 is sorted into the ORF group, with uncertain function. V shed 6 bases and J shed 4 bases, with 4 bases lying between them. The CDR3 covers 11 residues. In nucleotides, the CDR3 is TGCGCCAGCAGGGCAAATCAGCCCCAGCATTTT. It encodes CASRANQPQHF.

The chain couples TRBV6-6 to TRBJ2-7; no firm D call. The CDR3 runs 12 residues. Germline V CDR1 and CDR2: MNHNY, SVGAGI (reference sequence). With 6 bases removed from V and 3 bases from J, the gap between germline ends came to 9 bases. CDR3 in DNA: TGTGCCAGCAGGGGTAGCAGCTACGAGCAGTACTTC. Residues: CASRGSSYEQYF.

This chain joins TRBV6-1 and TRBJ1-4; D gene unclear. Trimming took 0 bases from V and 8 from J, leaving 13 bases between them. This CDR3 spans 15 amino acids. Germline lookup yields CDR1 MNHNS and CDR2 SASEGT. The CDR3 DNA follows: TGTGCCAGCAGTGAAGCGGGCTCGCGAAGGGAAAAACTGTTTTTT. Amino acids: CASSEAGSRREKLFF.

This clone was counted only a few times. This sequence joins TRBV6-1 and TRBJ1-2, with no clear D. Germline lookup yields CDR1 MNHNS and CDR2 SASEGT. V lost 2 bases to trimming and J lost 8 bases, with 18 bases between them. The CDR3 has 15 amino acids. CDR3 nucleotide sequence: TGTGCCAGCAGTGAATTGGTCAGGCGGGAATTCGGCTACACCTTC. It is translated as CASSELVRREFGYTF.

The gene calls are TRBV7-6 and TRBJ1-2; weak D call: TRBD1 (5 bases). CDR1 and CDR2 from the germline V gene are SGHVS and FNYEAQ. The CDR3 sequence is 15 residues long. V shed 5 bases and J shed 8 bases, with 21 bases lying between them. This chain's CDR3 is CASSSSLSRATGYTF. In nucleotides, the CDR3 is TGTGCCAGCAGCAGTTCCCTATCCAGGGCCACCGGCTACACCTTC.

The rearrangement links TRBV7-9 to TRBJ1-2; no clear D gene. This CDR3 spans 14 amino acids. Germline assignment: CDR1 SEHNR and CDR2 FQNEAQ (reference sequence). Deletions cut 5 bases from V and 0 bases from J, with 10 bases between. This chain's CDR3 is CASSKAGANYGYTF. In nucleotides, the CDR3 is TGTGCCAGCAGCAAGGCCGGGGCTAACTATGGCTACACCTTC.

The chain recombines TRBV28 with TRBJ2-2; no clear D. This CDR3 is built from 15 residues. V was clipped by 7 bases and J by 4 bases, with 16 bases between them. Per germline, CDR1 MDHEN and CDR2 SYDVKM. The CDR3 here is CASTPQQASTGELFF. As DNA, the CDR3 is TGTGCCAGCACCCCGCAGCAGGCATCCACCGGGGAGCTGTTTTTT.

This sequence joins TRBV10-3 and TRBJ2-2, with TRBD2 identical over 9 bases. V dropped 6 bases and J dropped 0; count of bases not matched to a gene: 8. Germline loops: CDR1 ENHRY, CDR2 SYGVKD. This CDR3 has 17 residues. CDR3 in DNA: TGTGCCATCAGAGGATTAGGACTAGCGACGAACACCGGGGAGCTGTTTTTT. It encodes CAIRGLGLATNTGELFF.

This rearrangement joins TRBV2 to TRBJ2-3, with 9 bases that match TRBD2. V was pared by 6 bases and J by 3 bases, with 7 bases of the junction left unmatched. The germline gives CDR1 SNHLY, CDR2 FYNNEI. There are 15 residues in the CDR3. CDR3 amino acids: CASRLSGGQTDTQYF. In DNA, the CDR3 is TGTGCCAGCAGATTAAGCGGGGGGCAGACAGATACGCAGTATTTT.

This clone was seen a few times. V is TRBV6-6 and J is TRBJ1-1, with 12 bases matching TRBD1. Germline V gene data show CDR1 as MNHNY and CDR2 as SVGAGI (reference sequence). The length of the CDR3 is 16 residues. V was clipped by 2 bases and J by 4 bases; unmatched bases: 5. CDR3 residues: CASSYGDRGRTTEAFF. CDR3 bases: TGTGCCAGCAGTTACGGGGACAGGGGGCGGACCACTGAAGCTTTCTTT.

The sample holds a few counts of this clone. The V gene is TRBV9, the J gene TRBJ1-5; 8 bases align to TRBD1. Germline V CDR1 and CDR2: SGDLS, YYNGEE. The CDR3 sequence is 14 residues long. J was trimmed by 6 bases and V by 2 bases; bases with no gene match: 4. In DNA, the CDR3 is TGTGCCAGCAGCGTGACAGGGGAAGGTCAGCCCCAGCATTTT. Translating it yields CASSVTGEGQPQHF.

This clone was counted a few times. The chain links TRBV4-3 to TRBJ2-7; D possibly corresponds to TRBD1 (6 bases). CDR1 and CDR2 (germline): LGHNA, YSLEER. Trimming left V 4 bases short and J 3 bases short, with 16 bases between. The CDR3 covers 15 residues. CDR3 region: CASSPPGTSYYEQYF. Written as DNA, the CDR3 is TGCGCCAGCAGCCCCCCCGGGACATCATACTACGAGCAGTACTTC.

The rearrangement uses TRBV2 and TRBJ1-1; D is undetermined. Trimming left V 7 bases short and J 4 bases short, with 16 bases between. Looked up from germline, CDR1 is SNHLY and CDR2 is FYNNEI. The CDR3 runs to 14 residues. The CDR3 DNA reads TGTGCCAGCACTCCTGGGAGGGAAGGCACTGAAGCTTTCTTT. Amino acid sequence: CASTPGREGTEAFF.

The chain links TRBV5-5 to TRBJ2-1; D call uncertain. V lost 2 bases and J lost 7, with 16 bases in between. Per germline, CDR1 SGHKS and CDR2 YYEKEE (reference sequence). This CDR3 has 15 amino acids. CDR3 sequence reads: CASSLSSQTGNEQFF. CDR3 in DNA: TGTGCCAGCAGCTTAAGCAGCCAGACCGGGAATGAGCAGTTCTTC.

The V call is TRBV4-1, the J call TRBJ2-3; 7 nucleotides align to TRBD1. CDR3 length: 14 residues. The V and J ends lost 3 bases and 4 bases, in that order; junction bases with no gene match: 4. CDR1 is MGHRA, CDR2 YSYEKL, per germline. CDR3 in DNA: TGCGCCAGCAGCCAGGCGACAGGGCCAGATACGCAGTATTTT. As protein: CASSQATGPDTQYF.

The chain combines TRBV10-3 with TRBJ1-6; 10 nucleotides agree with TRBD1. Trimming removed 10 bases from V and 9 bases from J; junction bases left unmatched: 12. The length of the CDR3 is 15 residues. Germline values: CDR1 ENHRY, CDR2 SYGVKD. The CDR3 nucleotides are TGTGCCACCCAGTCAAGGACAGGGGGTAGTTCACCCCTCCACTTT. Its translation is CATQSRTGGSSPLHF.

This sequence joins TRBV4-3 and TRBJ2-7; D perhaps matches TRBD1 (6 bases). CDR1 LGHNA and CDR2 YSLEER come from the germline V gene. CDR3 length equals 14 residues. Trimming left V 5 bases short and J 0 bases short, with 11 bases between. Here the CDR3 reads CASSSWTDSYEQYF. In DNA form, the CDR3 reads TGCGCCAGCAGCTCCTGGACAGACTCCTACGAGCAGTACTTC.

The J gene is TRBJ2-1, the V gene TRBV27, with TRBD1 matching 10 bases. V dropped 0 bases and J dropped 7; count of bases not matched to a gene: 6. CDR1 and CDR2 from the germline V gene are MNHEY and SMNVEV (reference sequence). The CDR3 is made up of 16 amino acids. In nucleotides, the CDR3 is TGTGCCAGCAGTTTATCCCGGACAGGGGGTGCGAATGAGCAGTTCTTC. Translation gives CASSLSRTGGANEQFF.

The gene calls are TRBV2 and TRBJ2-1; 10 nucleotides match TRBD1. CDR1 and CDR2 (germline): SNHLY, FYNNEI. The CDR3 runs to 15 residues. The V and J ends lost 6 bases and 1 base, in that order; junction bases with no gene match: 3. CDR3 amino acids: CASRAGQGSYNEQFF. The CDR3 DNA follows: TGTGCCAGCAGGGCGGGACAGGGGTCCTACAATGAGCAGTTCTTC.

V and J are TRBV9 and TRBJ2-7; 10 bases are a match to TRBD1. CDR1 and CDR2 from the germline V gene are SGDLS and YYNGEE. The CDR3 is made up of 16 amino acids. Trimming at V came to 4 bases and at J to 2 bases, leaving 9 bases not matched to a gene. CDR3 sequence reads: CASSLGDRGEPYEQYF. The CDR3 DNA is TGTGCCAGCAGCCTAGGGGACAGGGGAGAACCCTACGAGCAGTACTTC.

This chain uses TRBV15 with TRBJ2-7; 15 bases align to TRBD2. Germline assignment: CDR1 LNHNV and CDR2 YYDKDF (reference sequence). After removal of 5 bases from V and 6 bases from J, the junction contained 2 bases not matched to a gene. The CDR3 length is 14 residues. CDR3: CATSWGLAGGEQYF. The CDR3 bases are TGTGCCACCAGCTGGGGACTAGCGGGAGGCGAGCAGTACTTC.

This clone was found a few times. The chain links TRBV11-3 to TRBJ1-4; maybe TRBD1 (5 bases). The length of the CDR3 is 15 residues. The germline V gene has CDR1 SGHNT and CDR2 YENEEA. Trimming stripped 0 bases from V and 5 bases from J, with 10 bases between. DNA of the CDR3: TGTGCCAGCAGCTTAGACGGGACTGCGAATGAAAAACTGTTTTTT. It codes for CASSLDGTANEKLFF. The full variable domain, in which reference TRBV11-3 and TRBJ1-4 provide the parts outside the CDR3, is EAGVVQSPRYKIIEKKQPVAFWCNPISGHNTLYWYLQNLGQGPELLIRYENEEAVDDSQLPKDRFSAERLKGVDSTLKIQPAELGDSAVYLCASSLDGTANEKLFFGSGTQLSVL.

The chain is built from TRBV7-2 and TRBJ1-5; 7 bases agree with TRBD1. Trimming took 3 bases from V and 7 from J; bases not matched to a gene: 3. The CDR3 is 13 residues long. Germline CDR1 reads SGHTA; CDR2 reads FQGNSA. The CDR3 region is CASSLTGRQPQHF. For the CDR3, the DNA is TGTGCCAGCAGCTTGACAGGGAGACAGCCCCAGCATTTT.